Here is one T cell receptor beta chain with its context. This specimen belongs to a study of blood T cell repertoires in COVID-19. Only in-frame clones appear in the TCRdb table, and some are missing; sequencing was by immunoSEQ multiplex PCR. Of over 95,000 clones listed, 85% to 90% were seen once; the top ten hold roughly 19%. The J segment lost 5 bases and the V segment lost 3 bases, leaving 7 bases of the junction unmatched. The germline gives CDR1 LGHNA, CDR2 YNFKEQ. The CDR3 runs 15 residues. The chain links TRBV4-2 to TRBJ1-1, with 9 bases matching TRBD1. The receptor was isolated from a human donor with acute or convalescent COVID-19. The donor label of this sample is uncertain. The specimen sequenced was peripheral blood. The chain's CDR3 is CASSQIQGARTEAFF. The CDR3, as DNA: TGTGCCAGCAGCCAGATACAGGGGGCGAGAACTGAAGCTTTCTTT.